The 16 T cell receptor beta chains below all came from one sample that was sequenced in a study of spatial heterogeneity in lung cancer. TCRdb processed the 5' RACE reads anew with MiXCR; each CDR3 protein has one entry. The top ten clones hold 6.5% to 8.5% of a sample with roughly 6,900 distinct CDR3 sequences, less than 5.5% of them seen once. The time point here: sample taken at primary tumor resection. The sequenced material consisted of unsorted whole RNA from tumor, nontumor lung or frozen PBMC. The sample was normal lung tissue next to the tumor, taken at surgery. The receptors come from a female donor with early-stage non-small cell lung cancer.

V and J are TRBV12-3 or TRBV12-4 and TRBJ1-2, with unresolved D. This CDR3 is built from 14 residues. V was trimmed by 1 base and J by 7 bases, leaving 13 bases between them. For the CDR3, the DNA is TGTGCCAGCAGTTTAGGACCGGTACTTGTTGGCTACACCTTC. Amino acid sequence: CASSLGPVLVGYTF.

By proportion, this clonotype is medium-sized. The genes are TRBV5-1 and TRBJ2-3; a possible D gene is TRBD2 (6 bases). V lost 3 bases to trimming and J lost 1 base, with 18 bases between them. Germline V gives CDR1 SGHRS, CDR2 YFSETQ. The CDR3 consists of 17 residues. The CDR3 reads CASSWTPRASGTDTQYF. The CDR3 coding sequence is TGCGCCAGCAGCTGGACCCCGCGGGCTAGCGGCACAGATACGCAGTATTTT.

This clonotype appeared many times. This CDR3 reads CASRSRTTGANVLTF. For the CDR3, the DNA is TGTGCCAGCAGGTCCCGGACAACTGGGGCCAACGTCCTGACTTTC. The genes are TRBV6-5 and TRBJ2-6, with D possibly matching TRBD1 (5 bases). This CDR3 is built from 15 residues. The V gene's germline CDR1 is MNHEY and CDR2 SVGAGI. Between the trimmed V and J ends, which lost 6 bases and 2 bases, there was a span of 11 bases.

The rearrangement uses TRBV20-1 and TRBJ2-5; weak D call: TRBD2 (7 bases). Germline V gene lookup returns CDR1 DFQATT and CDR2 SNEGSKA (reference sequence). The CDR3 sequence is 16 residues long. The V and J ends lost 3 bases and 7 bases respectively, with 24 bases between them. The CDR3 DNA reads TGCAGTGCTAGCCTCGTCGAGGGGGGGGCGCGTTGGACCCAGTACTTC. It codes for CSASLVEGGARWTQYF.

This CDR3 is CASSGLAGGPGTGELFF. CDR3 sequence (DNA): TGCGCCAGCAGCGGACTAGCGGGAGGGCCAGGCACCGGGGAGCTGTTTTTT. The chain has TRBV5-1 and TRBJ2-2, with 15 bases identical to TRBD2. V was clipped by 4 bases and J by 4 bases; unmatched bases: 5. Germline values: CDR1 SGHRS, CDR2 YFSETQ. The CDR3 totals 17 residues.

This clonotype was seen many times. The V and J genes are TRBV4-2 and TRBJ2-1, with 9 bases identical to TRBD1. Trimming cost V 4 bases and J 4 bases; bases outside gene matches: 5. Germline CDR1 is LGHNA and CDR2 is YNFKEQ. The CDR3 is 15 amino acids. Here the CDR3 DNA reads TGTGCCAGCAGCCCCGGGACAGGGATTTACAATGAGCAGTTCTTC. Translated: CASSPGTGIYNEQFF.

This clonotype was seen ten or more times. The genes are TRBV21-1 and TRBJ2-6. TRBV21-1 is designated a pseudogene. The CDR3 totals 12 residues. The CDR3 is CASSSGANVLTF. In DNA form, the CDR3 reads TGTGCCAGTTCCTCTGGGGCCAACGTCCTGACTTTC.

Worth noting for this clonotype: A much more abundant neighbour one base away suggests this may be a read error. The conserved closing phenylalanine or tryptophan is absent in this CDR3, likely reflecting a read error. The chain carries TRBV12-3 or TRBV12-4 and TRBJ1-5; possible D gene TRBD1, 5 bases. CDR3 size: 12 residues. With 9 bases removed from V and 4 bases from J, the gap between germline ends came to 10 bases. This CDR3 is CASGQQNQPQHL. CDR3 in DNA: TGTGCCAGTGGACAACAGAATCAGCCCCAGCATCTT.

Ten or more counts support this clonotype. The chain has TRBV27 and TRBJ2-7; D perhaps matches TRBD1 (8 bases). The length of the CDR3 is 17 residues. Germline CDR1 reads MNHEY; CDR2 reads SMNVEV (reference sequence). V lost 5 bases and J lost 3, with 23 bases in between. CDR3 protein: CASSVQGGEGTFYEQYF. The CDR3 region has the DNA TGTGCCAGCAGTGTACAGGGGGGGGAAGGGACCTTCTACGAGCAGTACTTC.

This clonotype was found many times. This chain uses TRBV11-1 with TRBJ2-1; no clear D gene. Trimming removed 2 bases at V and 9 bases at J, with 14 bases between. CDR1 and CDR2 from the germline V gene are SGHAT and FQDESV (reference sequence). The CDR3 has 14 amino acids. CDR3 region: CASSLTPTYGEQFF. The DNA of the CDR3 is TGTGCCAGCAGCTTAACCCCGACTTACGGTGAGCAGTTCTTC.

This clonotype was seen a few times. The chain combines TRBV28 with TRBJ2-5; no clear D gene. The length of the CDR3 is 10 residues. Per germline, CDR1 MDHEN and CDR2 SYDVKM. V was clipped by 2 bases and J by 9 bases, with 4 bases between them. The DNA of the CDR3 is TGTGCCAGCAGTTTAAATCCCCAGTACTTC. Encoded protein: CASSLNPQYF. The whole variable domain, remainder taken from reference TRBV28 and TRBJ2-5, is DVKVTQSSRYLVKRTGEKVFLECVQDMDHENMFWYRQDPGLGLRLIYFSYDVKMKEKGDIPEGYSVSREKKERFSLILESASTNQTSMYLCASSLNPQYFGPGTRLLVL.

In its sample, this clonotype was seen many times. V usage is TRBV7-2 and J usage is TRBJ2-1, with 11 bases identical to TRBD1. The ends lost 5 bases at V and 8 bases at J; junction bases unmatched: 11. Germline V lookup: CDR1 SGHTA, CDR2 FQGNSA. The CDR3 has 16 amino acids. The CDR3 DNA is TGTGCCAGCAGCCCACGAGGGACAGGGGGACGGGATGAGCAGTTCTTC. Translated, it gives CASSPRGTGGRDEQFF.

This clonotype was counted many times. The CDR3 sequence is CASSSARTDTQYF. In DNA form, the CDR3 reads TGTGCCAGCAGCTCAGCCCGCACAGATACGCAGTATTTT. The chain joins TRBV7-3 to TRBJ2-3, with D hard to call. In germline, CDR1 is SGHTA, CDR2 FQGTGA. The CDR3 length is 13 residues. V lost 4 bases to trimming and J lost 1 base, with 6 bases between them. Complete variable domain (other parts from reference TRBV7-3 and TRBJ2-3): GAGVSQTPSNKVTEKGKYVELRCDPISGHTALYWYRQSLGQGPEFLIYFQGTGAADDSGLPNDRFFAVRPEGSVSTLKIQRTERGDSAVYLCASSSARTDTQYFGPGTRLTVL.

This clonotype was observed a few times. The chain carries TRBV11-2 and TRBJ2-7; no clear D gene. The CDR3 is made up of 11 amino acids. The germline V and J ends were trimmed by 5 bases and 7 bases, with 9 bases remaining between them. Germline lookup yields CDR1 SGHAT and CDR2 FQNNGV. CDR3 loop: CASSPFGEQYF. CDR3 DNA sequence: TGTGCCAGCAGCCCGTTTGGAGAGCAGTACTTC.

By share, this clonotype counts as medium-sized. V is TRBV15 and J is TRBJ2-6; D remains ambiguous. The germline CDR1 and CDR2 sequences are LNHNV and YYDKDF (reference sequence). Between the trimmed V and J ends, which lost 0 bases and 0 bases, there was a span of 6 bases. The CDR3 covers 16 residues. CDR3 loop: CATSRDPSSGANVLTF. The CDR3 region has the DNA TGTGCCACCAGCAGAGATCCCAGCTCTGGGGCCAACGTCCTGACTTTC. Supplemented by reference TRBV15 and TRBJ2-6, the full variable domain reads DAMVIQNPRYQVTQFGKPVTLSCSQTLNHNVMYWYQQKSSQAPKLLFHYYDKDFNNEADTPDNFQSRRPNTSFCFLDIRSPGLGDTAMYLCATSRDPSSGANVLTFGAGSRLTVL.

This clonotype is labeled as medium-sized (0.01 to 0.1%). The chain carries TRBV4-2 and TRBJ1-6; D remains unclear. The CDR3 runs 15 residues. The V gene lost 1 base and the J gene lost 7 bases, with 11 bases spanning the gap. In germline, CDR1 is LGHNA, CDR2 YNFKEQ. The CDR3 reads CASSQVQEENSPLHF. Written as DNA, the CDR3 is TGTGCCAGCAGCCAAGTCCAGGAGGAGAATTCACCCCTCCACTTT.